This TCR beta chain appears in the sequencing data of a study of technical replicates of blood from a handful of donors. This CDR3 comprises 16 residues. V shed 2 bases and J shed 4 bases, with 15 bases lying between them. CDR1 is PRHDT and CDR2 is FYEKMQ in the germline V gene (reference sequence). Measured with immunoSEQ multiplex PCR; TCRdb has only the in-frame clones, and not every one. The profile shows tens of thousands of clones, about 93% of them singletons. The chain joins TRBV13 to TRBJ2-1, with a possible D match to TRBD2 (5 bases). Material: T cells isolated from PBMCs. The source of this sequence is a human donor in good health. The CDR3 protein is CASSLWEWAAYNEQFF. The CDR3 DNA reads as TGTGCCAGCAGCTTATGGGAGTGGGCAGCATACAATGAGCAGTTCTTC.